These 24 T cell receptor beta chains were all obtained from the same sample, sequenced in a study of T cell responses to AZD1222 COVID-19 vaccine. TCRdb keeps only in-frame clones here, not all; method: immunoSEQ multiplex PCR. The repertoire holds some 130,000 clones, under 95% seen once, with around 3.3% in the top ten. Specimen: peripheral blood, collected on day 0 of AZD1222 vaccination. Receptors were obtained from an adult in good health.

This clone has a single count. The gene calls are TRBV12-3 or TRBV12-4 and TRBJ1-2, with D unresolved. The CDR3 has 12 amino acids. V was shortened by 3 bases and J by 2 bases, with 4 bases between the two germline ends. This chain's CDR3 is CASSFGNYGYTF. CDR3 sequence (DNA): TGTGCCAGCAGTTTTGGGAACTATGGCTACACCTTC.

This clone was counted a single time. The CDR3: CASRIRDRGPYEQYF. The CDR3 DNA reads TGTGCCAGCAGGATCCGGGACAGGGGGCCCTACGAGCAGTACTTC. The rearrangement uses TRBV2 and TRBJ2-7, with 12 bases lining up with TRBD1. Germline lookup yields CDR1 SNHLY and CDR2 FYNNEI. V was clipped by 6 bases and J by 2 bases; unmatched bases: 5. The CDR3 spans 15 residues.

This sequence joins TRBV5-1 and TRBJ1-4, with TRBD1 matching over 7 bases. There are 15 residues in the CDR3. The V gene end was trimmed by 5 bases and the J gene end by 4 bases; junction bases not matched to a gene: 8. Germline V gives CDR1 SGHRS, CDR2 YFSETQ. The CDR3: CASSLQGVNNEKLFF. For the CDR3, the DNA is TGCGCCAGCAGTCTCCAGGGGGTTAATAATGAAAAACTGTTTTTT.

The CDR3: CSASERAARSGANVLTF. CDR3 in DNA: TGCAGTGCTAGTGAGCGTGCTGCTCGCTCTGGGGCCAACGTCCTGACTTTC. The chain is built from TRBV20-1 and TRBJ2-6; D is ambiguous. The CDR3 sequence is 17 residues long. Trimming pared 3 bases from V and 0 bases from J, leaving 15 bases between. Per germline, CDR1 DFQATT and CDR2 SNEGSKA (reference sequence).

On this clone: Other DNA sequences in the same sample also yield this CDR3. In DNA, the CDR3 is TGTGCCAGTAGTATTGGACAGGGCGGCACTGAAGCTTTCTTT. Translating it yields CASSIGQGGTEAFF. The rearrangement uses TRBV19 and TRBJ1-1; 8 nucleotides agree with TRBD1. CDR1 LNHDA and CDR2 SQIVND come from the germline V gene (reference sequence). This CDR3 region has 14 residues. After removal of 3 bases from V and 4 bases from J, the junction contained 4 bases not matched to a gene.

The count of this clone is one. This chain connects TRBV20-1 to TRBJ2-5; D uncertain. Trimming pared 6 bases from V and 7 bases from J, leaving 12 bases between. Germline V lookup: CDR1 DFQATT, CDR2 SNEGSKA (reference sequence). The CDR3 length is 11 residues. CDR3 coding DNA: TGCAGTGCCTCGGATCGCCGGACCCAGTACTTC. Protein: CSASDRRTQYF.

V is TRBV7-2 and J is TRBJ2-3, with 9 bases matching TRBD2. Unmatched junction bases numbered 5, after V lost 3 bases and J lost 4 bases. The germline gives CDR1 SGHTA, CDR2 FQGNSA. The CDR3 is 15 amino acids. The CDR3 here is CASSFQSGGSDTQYF. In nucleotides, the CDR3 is TGTGCCAGCAGCTTTCAAAGCGGGGGGTCAGATACGCAGTATTTT.

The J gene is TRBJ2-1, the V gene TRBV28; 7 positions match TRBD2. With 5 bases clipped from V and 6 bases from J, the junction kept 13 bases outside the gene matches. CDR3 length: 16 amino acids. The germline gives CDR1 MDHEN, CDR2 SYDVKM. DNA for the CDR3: TGTGCCAGCAGTACACCTGCGGGGGATCCAGGCAATGAGCAGTTCTTC. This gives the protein CASSTPAGDPGNEQFF.

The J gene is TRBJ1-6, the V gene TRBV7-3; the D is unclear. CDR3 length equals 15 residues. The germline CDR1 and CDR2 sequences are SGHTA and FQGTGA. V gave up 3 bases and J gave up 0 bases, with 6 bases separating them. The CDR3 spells CASSLESSYNSPLHF. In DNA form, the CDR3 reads TGTGCCAGCAGCTTGGAGAGCTCCTATAATTCACCCCTCCACTTT.

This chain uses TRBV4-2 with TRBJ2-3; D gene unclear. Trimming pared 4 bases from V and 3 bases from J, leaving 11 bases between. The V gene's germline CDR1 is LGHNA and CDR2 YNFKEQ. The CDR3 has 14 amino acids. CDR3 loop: CASSPRSGTDTQYF. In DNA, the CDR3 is TGTGCCAGCAGCCCCCGAAGTGGAACAGATACGCAGTATTTT.

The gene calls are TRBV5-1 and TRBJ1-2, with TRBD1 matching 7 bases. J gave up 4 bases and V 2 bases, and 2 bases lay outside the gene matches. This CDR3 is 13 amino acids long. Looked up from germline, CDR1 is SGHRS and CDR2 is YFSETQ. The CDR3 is CASSLQGPYGYTF. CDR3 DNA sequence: TGCGCCAGCAGCTTACAGGGGCCCTATGGCTACACCTTC.

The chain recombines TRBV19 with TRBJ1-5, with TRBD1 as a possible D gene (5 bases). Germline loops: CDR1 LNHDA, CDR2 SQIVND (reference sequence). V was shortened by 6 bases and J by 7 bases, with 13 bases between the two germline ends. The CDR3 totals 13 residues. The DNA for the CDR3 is TGTGCCAGTAGCGGCAGGGTTTCACAGCCCCAGCATTTT. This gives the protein CASSGRVSQPQHF.

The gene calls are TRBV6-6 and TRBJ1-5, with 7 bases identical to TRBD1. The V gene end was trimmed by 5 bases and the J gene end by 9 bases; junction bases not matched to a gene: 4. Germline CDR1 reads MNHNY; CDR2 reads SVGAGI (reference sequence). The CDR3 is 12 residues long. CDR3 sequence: CASSTGAPPQHF. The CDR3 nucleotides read TGTGCCAGCAGTACAGGGGCCCCGCCCCAGCATTTT.

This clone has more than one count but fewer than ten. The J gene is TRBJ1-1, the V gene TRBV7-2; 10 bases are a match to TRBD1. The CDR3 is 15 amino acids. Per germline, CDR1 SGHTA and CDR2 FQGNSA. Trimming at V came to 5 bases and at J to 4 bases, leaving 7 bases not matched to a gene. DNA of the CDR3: TGTGCCAGCAGCCCTCGGACAGGGGGGAGCACTGAAGCTTTCTTT. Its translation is CASSPRTGGSTEAFF.

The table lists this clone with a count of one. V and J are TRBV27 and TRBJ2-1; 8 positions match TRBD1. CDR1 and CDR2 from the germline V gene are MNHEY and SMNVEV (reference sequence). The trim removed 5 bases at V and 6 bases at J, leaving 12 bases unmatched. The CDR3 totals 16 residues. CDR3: CASSPSAGQGINEQFF. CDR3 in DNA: TGTGCCAGCAGTCCCTCGGCAGGACAGGGTATCAATGAGCAGTTCTTC.

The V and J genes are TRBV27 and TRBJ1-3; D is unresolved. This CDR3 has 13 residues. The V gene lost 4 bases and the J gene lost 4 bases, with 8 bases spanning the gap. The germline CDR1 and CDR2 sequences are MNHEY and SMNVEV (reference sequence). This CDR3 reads CASSSGLGNTIYF. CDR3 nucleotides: TGTGCCAGCAGTTCAGGCCTAGGAAACACCATATATTTT.

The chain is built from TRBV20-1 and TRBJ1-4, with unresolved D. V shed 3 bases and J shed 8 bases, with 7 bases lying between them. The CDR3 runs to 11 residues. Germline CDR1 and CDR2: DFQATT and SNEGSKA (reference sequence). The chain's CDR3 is CSASRGEKLFF. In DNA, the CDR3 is TGCAGTGCTAGCAGAGGAGAAAAACTGTTTTTT.

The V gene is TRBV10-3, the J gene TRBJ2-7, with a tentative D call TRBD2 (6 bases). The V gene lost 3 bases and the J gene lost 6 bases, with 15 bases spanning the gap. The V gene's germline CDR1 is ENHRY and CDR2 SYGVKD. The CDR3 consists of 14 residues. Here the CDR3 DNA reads TGTGCCATCAGTGAAGGAGGGAGCGGAGGCGAGCAGTACTTC. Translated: CAISEGGSGGEQYF.

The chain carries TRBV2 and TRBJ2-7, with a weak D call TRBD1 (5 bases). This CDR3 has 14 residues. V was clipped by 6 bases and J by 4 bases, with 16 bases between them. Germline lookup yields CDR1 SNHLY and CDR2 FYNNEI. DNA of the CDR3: TGTGCCAGCAGCGGGCTTAAGGGGTGGTACGAGCAGTACTTC. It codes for CASSGLKGWYEQYF.

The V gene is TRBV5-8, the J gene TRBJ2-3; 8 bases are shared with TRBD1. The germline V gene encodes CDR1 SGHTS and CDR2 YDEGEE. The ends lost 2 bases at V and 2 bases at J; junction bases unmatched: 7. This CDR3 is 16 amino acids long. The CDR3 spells CASSFLGQDDTDTQYF. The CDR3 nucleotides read TGTGCCAGCAGCTTCCTGGGACAGGATGACACAGATACGCAGTATTTT.

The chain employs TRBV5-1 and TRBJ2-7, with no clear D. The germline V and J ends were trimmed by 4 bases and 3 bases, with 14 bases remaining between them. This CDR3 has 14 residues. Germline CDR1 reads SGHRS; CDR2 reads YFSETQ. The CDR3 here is CASSPSTEYYEQYF. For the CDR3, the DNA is TGCGCCAGCAGCCCTTCAACAGAATACTACGAGCAGTACTTC.

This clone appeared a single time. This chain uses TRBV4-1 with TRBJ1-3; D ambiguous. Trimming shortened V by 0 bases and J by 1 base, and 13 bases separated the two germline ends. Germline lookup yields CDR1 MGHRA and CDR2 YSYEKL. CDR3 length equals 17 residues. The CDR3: CASSQEYQAFSGNTIYF. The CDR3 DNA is TGCGCCAGCAGCCAAGAGTACCAGGCCTTTTCTGGAAACACCATATATTTT.

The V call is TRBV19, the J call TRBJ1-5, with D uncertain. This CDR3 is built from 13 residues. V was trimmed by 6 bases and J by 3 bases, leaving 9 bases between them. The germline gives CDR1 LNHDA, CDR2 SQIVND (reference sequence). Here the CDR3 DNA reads TGTGCCAGTAGAATGGGGTCCAATCAGCCCCAGCATTTT. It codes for CASRMGSNQPQHF.

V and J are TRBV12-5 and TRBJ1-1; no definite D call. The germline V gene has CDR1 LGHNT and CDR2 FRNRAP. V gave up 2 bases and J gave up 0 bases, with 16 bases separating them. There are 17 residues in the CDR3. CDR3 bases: TGTGCTAGTGGTTTGTTTCTAGGGAAGGAGATGAACACTGAAGCTTTCTTT. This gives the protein CASGLFLGKEMNTEAFF.